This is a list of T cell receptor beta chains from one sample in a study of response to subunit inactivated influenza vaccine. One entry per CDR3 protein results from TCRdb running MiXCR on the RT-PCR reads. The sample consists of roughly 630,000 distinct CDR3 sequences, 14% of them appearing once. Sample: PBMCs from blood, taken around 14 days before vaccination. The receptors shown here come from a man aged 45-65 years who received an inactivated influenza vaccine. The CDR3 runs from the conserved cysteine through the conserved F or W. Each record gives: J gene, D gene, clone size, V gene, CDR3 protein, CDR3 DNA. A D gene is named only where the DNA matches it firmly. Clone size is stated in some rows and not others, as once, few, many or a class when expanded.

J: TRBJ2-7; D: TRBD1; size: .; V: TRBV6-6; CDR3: CASTRTGDREQYF; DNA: TGTGCCAGCACCCGGACAGGGGACCGCGAGCAGTACTTC
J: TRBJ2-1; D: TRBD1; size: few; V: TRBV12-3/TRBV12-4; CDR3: CASSLDRGDEQFF; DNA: TGTGCCAGCAGTTTGGACAGGGGTGATGAGCAGTTCTTC
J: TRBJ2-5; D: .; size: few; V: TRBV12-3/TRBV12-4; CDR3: CASSLGGATQETQYF; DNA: TGTGCCAGCAGTTTGGGCGGGGCGACCCAAGAGACCCAGTACTTC
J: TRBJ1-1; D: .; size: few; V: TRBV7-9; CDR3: CASSWVVGMNTEAFF; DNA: TGTGCCAGCAGCTGGGTGGTGGGGATGAACACTGAAGCTTTCTTT
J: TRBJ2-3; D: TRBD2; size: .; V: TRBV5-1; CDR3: CASSLALAGGSTDTQYF; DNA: TGCGCCAGCAGCTTGGCGCTAGCGGGGGGTAGCACAGATACGCAGTATTTT
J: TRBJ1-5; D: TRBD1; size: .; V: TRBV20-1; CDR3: CSAQTGTGIYSNQPQHF; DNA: TGCAGTGCTCAAACCGGGACAGGGATATATAGCAATCAGCCCCAGCATTTT
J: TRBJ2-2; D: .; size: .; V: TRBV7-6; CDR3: CASSTQGGFDGELFF; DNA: TGTGCCAGCAGCACCCAAGGGGGGTTTGACGGGGAGCTGTTTTTT
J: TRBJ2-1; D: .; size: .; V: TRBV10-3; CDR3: CAITPGPNYNEQFF; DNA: TGTGCCATCACCCCGGGACCGAACTACAATGAGCAGTTCTTC
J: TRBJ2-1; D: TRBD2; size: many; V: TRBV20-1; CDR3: CSAPPRLAATGEQFF; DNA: TGCAGTGCACCTCCCAGACTAGCGGCGACGGGTGAGCAGTTCTTC
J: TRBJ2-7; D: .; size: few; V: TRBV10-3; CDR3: CAIGEISYEQYF; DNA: TGTGCCATCGGTGAAATCTCCTACGAGCAGTACTTC
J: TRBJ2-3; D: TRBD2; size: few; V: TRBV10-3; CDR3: CAIGAAFSGGAPDTQYF; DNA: TGTGCCATCGGAGCAGCATTTAGCGGGGGGGCCCCAGATACGCAGTATTTT
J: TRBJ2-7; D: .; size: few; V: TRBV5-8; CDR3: CASSLSTGPAGEQYF; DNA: TGTGCCAGCAGCCTCTCCACGGGACCTGCTGGAGAGCAGTACTTC
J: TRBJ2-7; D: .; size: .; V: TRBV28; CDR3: CASSFRGETYEQYF; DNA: TGTGCCAGCAGTTTTAGAGGGGAGACCTACGAGCAGTACTTC
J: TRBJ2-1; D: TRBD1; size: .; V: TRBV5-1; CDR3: CASSLALDRGYNEQFF; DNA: TGCGCCAGCAGCTTGGCCTTGGACAGGGGTTACAATGAGCAGTTCTTC
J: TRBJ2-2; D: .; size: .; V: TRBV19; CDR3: CASSLFVGGNTGELFF; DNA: TGTGCCAGTAGCCTCTTTGTAGGGGGAAACACCGGGGAGCTGTTTTTT
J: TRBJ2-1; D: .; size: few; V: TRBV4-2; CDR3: CASSQEWGPTIYNEQFF; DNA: TGTGCCAGCAGCCAAGAGTGGGGGCCCACAATCTACAATGAGCAGTTCTTC
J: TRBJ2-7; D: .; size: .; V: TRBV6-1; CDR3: CASSESGAYEQYF; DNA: TGTGCCAGCAGTGAAAGTGGGGCCTACGAGCAGTACTTC
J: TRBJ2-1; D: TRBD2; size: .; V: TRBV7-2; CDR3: CASSYERLARQFF; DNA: TGTGCCAGCAGCTATGAGAGACTAGCGCGACAGTTCTTC
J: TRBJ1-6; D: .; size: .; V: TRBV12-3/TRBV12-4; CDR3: CASSSWDNSPLHF; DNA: TGTGCCAGCAGTTCCTGGGACAATTCACCCCTCCACTTT
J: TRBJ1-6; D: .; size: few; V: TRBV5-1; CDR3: CASSLIRGGNSPLHF; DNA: TGCGCCAGCAGCTTGATCAGGGGTGGGAATTCACCCCTCCACTTT
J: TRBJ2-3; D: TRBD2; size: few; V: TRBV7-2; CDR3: CASSFAAGASTDTQYF; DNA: TGTGCCAGCAGCTTTGCGGCGGGAGCCAGCACAGATACGCAGTATTTT
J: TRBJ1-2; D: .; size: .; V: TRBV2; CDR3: CASTGGADFHYGYTF; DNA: TGTGCCAGCACCGGGGGGGCAGACTTCCACTATGGCTACACCTTC
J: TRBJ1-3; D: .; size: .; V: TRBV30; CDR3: CAWRGTGNTIYF; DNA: TGTGCCTGGAGAGGGACCGGAAACACCATATATTTT
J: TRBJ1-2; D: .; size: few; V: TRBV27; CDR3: CASSLGVGQKYGYTF; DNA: TGTGCCAGCAGTTTAGGGGTCGGCCAGAAATATGGCTACACCTTC
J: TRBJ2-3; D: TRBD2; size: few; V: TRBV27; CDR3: CASSLGAGLTDTQYF; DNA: TGTGCCAGCAGTTTAGGAGCGGGGCTCACAGATACGCAGTATTTT
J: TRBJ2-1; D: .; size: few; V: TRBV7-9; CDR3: CASSLGRVDNEQFF; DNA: TGTGCCAGCAGCTTAGGGCGGGTAGACAATGAGCAGTTCTTC
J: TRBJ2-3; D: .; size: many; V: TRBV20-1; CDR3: CSAPDVTDTQYF; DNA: TGCAGTGCTCCGGACGTGACAGATACGCAGTATTTT
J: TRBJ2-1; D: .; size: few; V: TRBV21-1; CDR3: CASPKYFPGGLFNEQFF; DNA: TGTGCCAGCCCCAAGTACTTCCCGGGAGGGCTCTTCAATGAGCAGTTCTTC
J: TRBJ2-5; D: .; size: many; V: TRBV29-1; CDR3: CSAAGEETQYF; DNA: TGCAGCGCTGCCGGGGAAGAGACCCAGTACTTC
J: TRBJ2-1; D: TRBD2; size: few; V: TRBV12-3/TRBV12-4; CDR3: CASSSSGLAGVGNEQFF; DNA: TGTGCCAGCAGTTCATCTGGACTAGCGGGAGTCGGAAATGAGCAGTTCTTC
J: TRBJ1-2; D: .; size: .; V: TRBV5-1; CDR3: CASSFDSGRGYTF; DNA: TGCGCCAGCAGCTTTGACTCGGGGCGTGGCTACACCTTC
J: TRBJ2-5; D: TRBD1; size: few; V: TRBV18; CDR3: CASSPGGTGQETQYF; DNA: TGTGCCAGCTCACCAGGCGGGACAGGGCAAGAGACCCAGTACTTC
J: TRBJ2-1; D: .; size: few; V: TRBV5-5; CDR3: CASSLEGNRNEQFF; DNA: TGTGCCAGCAGCTTAGAAGGGAATAGGAATGAGCAGTTCTTC
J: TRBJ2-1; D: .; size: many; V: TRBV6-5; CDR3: CASSYFIGRSTYNEQFF; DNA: TGTGCCAGCAGTTACTTCATCGGACGTAGTACCTACAATGAGCAGTTCTTC
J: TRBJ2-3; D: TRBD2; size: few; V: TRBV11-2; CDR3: CASSYQAGGLTDTQYF; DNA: TGTGCCAGCAGCTATCAAGCGGGGGGCCTCACAGATACGCAGTATTTT
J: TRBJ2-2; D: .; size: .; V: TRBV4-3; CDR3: CASSQEGKLGAGELFF; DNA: TGCGCCAGCAGCCAAGAGGGGAAGCTAGGGGCCGGGGAGCTGTTTTTT
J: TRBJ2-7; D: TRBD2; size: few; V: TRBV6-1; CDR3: CASSSLTSGEQYF; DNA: TGTGCCAGCAGTAGCCTAACTAGCGGCGAGCAGTACTTC
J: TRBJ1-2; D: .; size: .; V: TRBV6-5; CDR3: CASSYRAGGYGYTF; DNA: TGTGCCAGCAGTTACCGCGCGGGGGGCTATGGCTACACCTTC
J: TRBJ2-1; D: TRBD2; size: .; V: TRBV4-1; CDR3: CASSQDLTSGGSVF; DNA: TGCGCCAGCAGCCAAGATCTGACCAGCGGGGGTTCGGTCTTC
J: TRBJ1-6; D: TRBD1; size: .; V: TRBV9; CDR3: CASSEMTGRNSPLHF; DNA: TGTGCCAGCAGCGAAATGACAGGGAGGAATTCACCCCTCCACTTT
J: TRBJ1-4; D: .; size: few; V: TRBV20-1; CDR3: CSAITRVHEKLFF; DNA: TGCAGTGCTATCACGAGGGTACATGAAAAACTGTTTTTT
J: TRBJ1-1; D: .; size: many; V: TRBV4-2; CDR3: CASSRTANTEAFF; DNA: TGTGCCAGCAGCCGTACTGCGAACACTGAAGCTTTCTTT
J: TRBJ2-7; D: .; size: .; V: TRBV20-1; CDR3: CSARDSGFYEQYF; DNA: TGCAGTGCTAGGGATAGCGGCTTTTACGAGCAGTACTTC
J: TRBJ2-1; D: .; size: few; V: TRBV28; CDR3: CASSSSTYFEYNEQFF; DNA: TGTGCCAGCAGTTCATCAACTTACTTCGAGTACAATGAGCAGTTCTTC
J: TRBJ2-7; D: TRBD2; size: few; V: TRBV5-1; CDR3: CASRFGAGGSYEQYF; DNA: TGCGCCAGCCGCTTCGGAGCGGGGGGGAGCTACGAGCAGTACTTC
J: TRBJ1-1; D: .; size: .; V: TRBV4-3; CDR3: CASSQDPGSEAFF; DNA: TGCGCCAGCAGCCAAGATCCCGGTTCTGAAGCTTTCTTT
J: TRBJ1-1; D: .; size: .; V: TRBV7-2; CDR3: CASSSTGLPEAFF; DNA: TGTGCCAGCAGCTCTACAGGGTTACCTGAAGCTTTCTTT
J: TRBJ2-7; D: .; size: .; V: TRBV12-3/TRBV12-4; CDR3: CASSQTRGGQSYEQYF; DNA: TGTGCCAGCAGCCAAACAAGGGGAGGTCAGTCCTACGAGCAGTACTTC
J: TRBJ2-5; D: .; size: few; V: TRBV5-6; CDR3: CASSPDPLRQETQYF; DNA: TGTGCCAGCAGCCCGGACCCCCTGAGGCAAGAGACCCAGTACTTC
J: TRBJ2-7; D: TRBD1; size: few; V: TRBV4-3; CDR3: CASSLLTGETYEQYF; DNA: TGCGCCAGCAGCCTACTGACAGGGGAAACCTACGAGCAGTACTTC
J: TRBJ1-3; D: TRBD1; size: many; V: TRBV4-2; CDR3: CASSQGTGSGNTIYF; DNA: TGTGCCAGCAGCCAAGGGACAGGGTCTGGAAACACCATATATTTT